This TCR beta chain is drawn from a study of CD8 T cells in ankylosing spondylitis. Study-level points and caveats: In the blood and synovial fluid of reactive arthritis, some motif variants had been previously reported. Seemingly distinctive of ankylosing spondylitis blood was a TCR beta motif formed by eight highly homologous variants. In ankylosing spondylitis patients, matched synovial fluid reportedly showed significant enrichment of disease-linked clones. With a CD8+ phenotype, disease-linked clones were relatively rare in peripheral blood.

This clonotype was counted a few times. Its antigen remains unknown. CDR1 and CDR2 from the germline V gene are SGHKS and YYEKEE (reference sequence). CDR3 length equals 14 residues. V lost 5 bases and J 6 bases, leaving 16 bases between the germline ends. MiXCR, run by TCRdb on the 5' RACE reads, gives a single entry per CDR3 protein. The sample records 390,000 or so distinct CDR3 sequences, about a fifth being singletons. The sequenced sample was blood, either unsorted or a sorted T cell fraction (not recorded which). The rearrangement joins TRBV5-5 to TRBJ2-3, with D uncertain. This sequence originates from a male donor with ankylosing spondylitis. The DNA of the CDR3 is TGTGCCAGCAGTCCGTCCGCAGGTTTCGATACGCAGTATTTT. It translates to CASSPSAGFDTQYF.